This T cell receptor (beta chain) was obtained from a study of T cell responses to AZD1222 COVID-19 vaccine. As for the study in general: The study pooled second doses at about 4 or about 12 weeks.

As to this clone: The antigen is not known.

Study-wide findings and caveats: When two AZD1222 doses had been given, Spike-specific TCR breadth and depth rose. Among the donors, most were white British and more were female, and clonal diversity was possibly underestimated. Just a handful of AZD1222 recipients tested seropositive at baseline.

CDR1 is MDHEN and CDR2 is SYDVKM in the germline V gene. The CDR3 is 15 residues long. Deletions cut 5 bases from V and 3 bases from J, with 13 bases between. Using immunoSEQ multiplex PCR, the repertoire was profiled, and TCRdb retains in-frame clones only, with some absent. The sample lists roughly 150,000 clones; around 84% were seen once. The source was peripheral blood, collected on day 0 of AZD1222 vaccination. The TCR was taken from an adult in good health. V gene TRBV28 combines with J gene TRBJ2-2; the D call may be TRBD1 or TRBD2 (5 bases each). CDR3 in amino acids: CASSGTGPHTGELFF. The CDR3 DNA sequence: TGTGCCAGCAGTGGGACGGGCCCCCACACCGGGGAGCTGTTTTTT.